Following are 4 T cell receptor beta chains from one sample sequenced in a study of shared clonotypes between healthy human individuals. TCRdb keeps only in-frame clones here, not all; method: immunoSEQ multiplex PCR. The sample records 2 million to 2.5 million clones, 92% being singletons. What was sequenced was naive CD4+ T cells from PBMCs. The subset is: CD45RA+ positively selected. Every receptor here comes from a man younger than 35 in good health. Some clones in this sample may be carry-over from other donors' samples.

V usage is TRBV30 and J usage is TRBJ2-1, with TRBD2 matching 13 bases. This CDR3 contains 15 residues. Germline V CDR1 and CDR2: GTSNPN, SVGIG (reference sequence). After removal of 3 bases from V and 9 bases from J, the junction contained 8 bases not matched to a gene. CDR3 residues: CAWRRTSGSLIEQFF. The CDR3 DNA reads as TGTGCCTGGAGGAGGACTAGCGGGAGTCTTATTGAGCAGTTCTTC.

The J gene is TRBJ1-4, the V gene TRBV27, with 8 bases aligning to TRBD1. The V gene end was trimmed by 6 bases and the J gene end by 10 bases; junction bases not matched to a gene: 10. Looked up from germline, CDR1 is MNHEY and CDR2 is SMNVEV (reference sequence). CDR3 length: 14 residues. CDR3 in amino acids: CASRPGGAAGKLFF. In DNA, the CDR3 is TGTGCCAGCAGACCAGGGGGCGCGGCCGGAAAACTGTTTTTT. The variable domain in full, with the rest retrieved from reference TRBV27 and TRBJ1-4, is EAQVTQNPRYLITVTGKKLTVTCSQNMNHEYMSWYRQDPGLGLRQIYYSMNVEVTDKGDVPEGYKVSRKEKRNFPLILESPSPNQTSLYFCASRPGGAAGKLFFGSGTQLSVL.

CDR3 nucleotide sequence: TGTGCCAGCAGTCCTCCCGGGGGGAACTTTGGTGAAGCTTTCTTT. Translation: CASSPPGGNFGEAFF. This chain joins TRBV28 and TRBJ1-1; the D gene is possibly TRBD1 (5 bases). V was cut by 5 bases and J by 7 bases, with 20 bases left in between. The germline CDR1 and CDR2 sequences are MDHEN and SYDVKM. CDR3 size: 15 residues.

The V gene is TRBV14, the J gene TRBJ2-5; 9 nucleotides line up with TRBD1. From germline, CDR1 is SGHDN and CDR2 FVKESK. The CDR3 sequence is 18 residues long. The J segment lost 4 bases and the V segment lost 3 bases, leaving 15 bases of the junction unmatched. The CDR3 loop is CASSQQGQGVRKRETQYF. The CDR3 DNA reads as TGTGCCAGCAGCCAGCAGGGACAGGGAGTACGGAAAAGAGAGACCCAGTACTTC.